The 3 T cell receptor beta chains reported below all come from one sample, sequenced in a study of T cells in Graves' hyperthyroidism and ophthalmopathy. There were TCR beta CDR3 regions amplified from RNA transcripts. HTBI primers drove first-round RT-PCR of the TCR CDR3. TCRdb fed the multiplex PCR reads into MiXCR, producing one record per CDR3 protein. Altogether around 300,000 distinct CDR3 sequences are present, about 20% being singletons, with the ten largest covering under 65%. Sequenced input: blood. Source of these receptors: a man between 25 and 39 years old with Graves' ophthalmopathy.

The chain uses TRBV28 and TRBJ1-4; maybe TRBD1 (6 bases). This CDR3 is built from 13 residues. The V end was cut by 10 bases, the J end by 7 bases, with 16 bases between. Germline values: CDR1 MDHEN, CDR2 SYDVKM. CDR3 coding DNA: TGTGCCATCCAACGGGGGCTCGCTGAAAAACTGTTTTTT. This translates into CAIQRGLAEKLFF.

The chain uses TRBV12-5 and TRBJ2-2, with D possibly matching TRBD2 (6 bases). Looked up from germline, CDR1 is LGHNT and CDR2 is FRNRAP. V lost 0 bases to trimming and J lost 2 bases, with 13 bases between them. The CDR3 has 17 amino acids. CDR3 DNA: TGTGCTAGTGGTTTGGTACTGGTTAGCGGAAACACCGGGGAGCTGTTTTTT. This encodes CASGLVLVSGNTGELFF.

This clonotype was seen many times. The chain carries TRBV30 and TRBJ1-5, with TRBD1 identical over 7 bases. CDR1 is GTSNPN, CDR2 SVGIG, per germline (reference sequence). The ends lost 3 bases at V and 1 base at J; junction bases unmatched: 9. The CDR3 totals 16 residues. This CDR3 reads CAWSKIQGMSNQPQHF. The CDR3 nucleotides read TGTGCCTGGAGCAAAATACAGGGGATGAGCAATCAGCCCCAGCATTTT.